This T cell receptor (beta chain) emerged from a study of blood T cell repertoires in COVID-19. Study-level information: Donors in the United States, Italy and Spain gave samples during acute or convalescent COVID-19. The cDNA or gDNA used as material had been derived from T cells, B-cell-depleted T cells, or PBMCs.

Germline-derived CDR1 and CDR2 are SGDLS and YYNGEE. V lost 4 bases and J lost 6, with 22 bases in between. This CDR3 is built from 17 residues. As handled by the study authors: Reference gene primer amplification yielded estimated nucleated cell counts. The assay was immunoSEQ multiplex PCR, and TCRdb's table has in-frame clones only and misses some. Clone size and the V and J calls come from that table; the DNA yielded D and trimming. Of nearly 50,000 clones in the sample, roughly 84% are singletons; the top ten hold over 4.5%. This TCR derives from a woman aged 55-69 years with acute or convalescent COVID-19. The specimen sequenced was peripheral blood. The chain is built from TRBV9 and TRBJ2-2; perhaps TRBD2 as D (5 bases). The CDR3 protein is CASSPLPYGRGSGELFF. In DNA form, the CDR3 reads TGTGCCAGCAGCCCCCTACCTTATGGGAGAGGGTCCGGGGAGCTGTTTTTT.